Below, 10 T cell receptor beta chains from the same sample are listed, as sequenced in a study of OX40 agonist ivuxolimab in advanced cancers. Here immunoSEQ multiplex PCR was the method, and the copy in TCRdb shows in-frame clones only, minus some. The sample has approximately 110,000 clones; 85% to 95% are singletons. The sequences come from CD4+ or CD8+ T cells sorted from blood, collected in a trial of the OX40 agonist ivuxolimab. The receptor set was obtained from an adult with an advanced solid tumor such as melanoma, head and neck, liver or kidney cancer.

CDR3 bases: TGTGCCAGCAGCTTAGCGGCAATAGCGGAGACCCAGTACTTC. This codes for CASSLAAIAETQYF. The rearrangement joins TRBV7-2 to TRBJ2-5; tentatively, D is TRBD2 (5 bases). The V and J ends lost 0 bases and 5 bases respectively, with 10 bases between them. The CDR3 contains 14 residues. The germline CDR1 and CDR2 sequences are SGHTA and FQGNSA.

This chain's CDR3 is CASSLGGRQETQYF. Written as DNA, the CDR3 is TGTGCCAGCAGCTTGGGAGGTCGGCAAGAGACCCAGTACTTC. V and J are TRBV5-4 and TRBJ2-5; D is ambiguous. The CDR3 contains 14 residues. V was cut by 0 bases and J by 2 bases, with 8 bases left in between. Germline V gives CDR1 SGHNT, CDR2 YYREEE (reference sequence).

This rearrangement joins TRBV7-2 to TRBJ2-5, with 8 positions matching TRBD2. CDR1 and CDR2 (germline): SGHTA, FQGNSA. V gave up 2 bases and J gave up 4 bases; unmatched junction bases: 9. The CDR3 extends over 16 amino acids. CDR3 residues: CASSLILGTRRETQYF. CDR3 DNA sequence: TGTGCCAGCAGCTTAATCCTTGGGACTAGGAGAGAGACCCAGTACTTC.

The rearrangement links TRBV29-1 to TRBJ2-3, with D possibly matching TRBD2 (6 bases). Per the germline V gene, CDR1 is SQVTM and CDR2 is ANQGSEA. The V end was cut by 4 bases, the J end by 2 bases, with 7 bases between. This CDR3 has 12 residues. The CDR3 nucleotides read TGCAGCGTTGGGGACTCCACAGATACGCAGTATTTT. This codes for CSVGDSTDTQYF.

The genes are TRBV14 and TRBJ1-2; weak D call: TRBD1 (6 bases). This CDR3 is built from 16 residues. Trimming removed 0 bases at V and 0 bases at J, with 11 bases between. CDR1 and CDR2 (germline): SGHDN, FVKESK. CDR3 coding DNA: TGTGCCAGCAGCCAAGATCCGCGGGACACTAACTATGGCTACACCTTC. It is translated as CASSQDPRDTNYGYTF. The full variable domain, its missing parts supplied by reference TRBV14 and TRBJ1-2, is EAGVTQFPSHSVIEKGQTVTLRCDPISGHDNLYWYRRVMGKEIKFLLHFVKESKQDESGMPNNRFLAERTGGTYSTLKVQPAELEDSGVYFCASSQDPRDTNYGYTFGSGTRLTVV.

The rearrangement links TRBV7-2 to TRBJ1-5; perhaps TRBD1 as D (5 bases). CDR3 size: 14 residues. Between the trimmed V and J ends, which lost 3 bases and 1 base, there was a span of 7 bases. Germline-derived CDR1 and CDR2 are SGHTA and FQGNSA. The CDR3 DNA sequence: TGTGCCAGCAGCTTGGGACTGAGCAATCAGCCCCAGCATTTT. Protein: CASSLGLSNQPQHF.

The chain employs TRBV5-1 and TRBJ2-1; 8 bases are shared with TRBD2. Trimming removed 1 base from V and 6 bases from J; junction bases left unmatched: 6. Looked up from germline, CDR1 is SGHRS and CDR2 is YFSETQ. The CDR3 is 15 amino acids. CDR3 in amino acids: CASSLRAGVVNEQFF. The CDR3 nucleotides are TGCGCCAGCAGCTTGCGAGCGGGAGTAGTCAATGAGCAGTTCTTC.

V and J are TRBV5-8 and TRBJ1-3; 7 positions agree with TRBD1. The CDR3 is 13 amino acids. The ends lost 8 bases at V and 4 bases at J; junction bases unmatched: 6. CDR1 and CDR2 (germline): SGHTS, YDEGEE. The CDR3 protein is CASDRARGNTIYF. The CDR3 coding sequence is TGTGCCAGTGACAGGGCGAGAGGAAACACCATATATTTT.

This chain uses TRBV28 with TRBJ1-5; TRBD1 matches 8 bases. In germline, CDR1 is MDHEN, CDR2 SYDVKM. The CDR3 covers 14 residues. The V segment lost 5 bases and the J segment 1 base; nucleotides outside the gene matches: 1. The CDR3 DNA follows: TGTGCCAGCAGTACAGGGGGGAGCAATCAGCCCCAGCATTTT. Protein sequence: CASSTGGSNQPQHF.

The CDR3, as DNA: TGTGCCAGCAGGGGGACAGGGGAATTTGGCTACACCTTC. It specifies CASRGTGEFGYTF. The chain links TRBV11-2 to TRBJ1-2; 10 bases align to TRBD1. Trimming removed 6 bases from V and 7 bases from J; junction bases left unmatched: 5. This CDR3 has 13 amino acids. Germline CDR1 reads SGHAT; CDR2 reads FQNNGV.